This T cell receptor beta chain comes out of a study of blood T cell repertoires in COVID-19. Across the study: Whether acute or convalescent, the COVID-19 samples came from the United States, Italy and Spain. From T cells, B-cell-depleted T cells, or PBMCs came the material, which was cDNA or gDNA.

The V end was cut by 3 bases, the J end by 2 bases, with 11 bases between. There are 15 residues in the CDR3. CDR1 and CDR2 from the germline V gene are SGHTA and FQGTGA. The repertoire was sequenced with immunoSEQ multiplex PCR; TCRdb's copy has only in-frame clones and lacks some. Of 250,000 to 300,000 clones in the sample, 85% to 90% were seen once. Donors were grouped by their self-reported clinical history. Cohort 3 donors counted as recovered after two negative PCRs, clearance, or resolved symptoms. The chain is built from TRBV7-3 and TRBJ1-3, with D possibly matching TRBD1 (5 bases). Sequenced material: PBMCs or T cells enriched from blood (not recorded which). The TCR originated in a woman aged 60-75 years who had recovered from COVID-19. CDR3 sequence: CASSLSPGAGNTIYF. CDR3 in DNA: TGTGCCAGCAGCTTGTCTCCGGGGGCTGGAAACACCATATATTTT.